In this sample, the clone carrying this T cell receptor (beta chain) turned up once. What it binds is not known. Assay: immunoSEQ multiplex PCR; the TCRdb copy retains only in-frame clones and omits some. Of roughly 48,000 clones in the sample, around 77% were seen once. This sample was taken from a study of T cells in localized non-small cell lung cancer. General study findings and limits: Measurement of T cell clonality placed uninvolved adjacent lung highest, above the level in tumor. In adjacent lung, a median roughly 60 of the top 100 tumor clones were found. Because sequencing included only one region (of the tumor), heterogeneity remains possible. There was an association of higher blood T cell density with longer overall survival.

Germline CDR1 is SGHTS and CDR2 is YDEGEE. This CDR3 is built from 15 residues. With 4 bases clipped from V and 1 base from J, the junction kept 4 bases outside the gene matches. V and J are TRBV5-8 and TRBJ2-5, with TRBD1 identical over 10 bases. Material: peripheral blood, obtained before any cancer treatment. The receptor was derived from a man between 40 and 75 years old with stage I squamous cell lung carcinoma. DNA of the CDR3: TGTGCCAGCAGCCCCGGGACAGGGGTCCAAGAGACCCAGTACTTC. It specifies CASSPGTGVQETQYF.